These 32 T cell receptor beta chains came from one sample sequenced in a study of CD8 T cells in Susac syndrome. Reverse transcription used about 0.45 to 1 ug RNA and random hexamers. TCRdb processed the immunoSEQ multiplex PCR reads anew with MiXCR; each CDR3 protein has one entry. The table records some 240,000 distinct CDR3 sequences, less than 96% of them present only once. Sequencing input: CD4+ T cells from PBMCs. The receptors derive from a human donor with Susac syndrome.

Turning to this clonotype: The junction departs from germline at one end; a sequencing error may be responsible. DNA of the CDR3: TGTGCTAGCAGCCCCTTTCCGAGGGGACAGTACTATGAAGCTTTCTTT. It yields the protein CASSPFPRGQYYEAFF. This chain links TRBV7-7 with TRBJ1-1, with 7 bases matching TRBD1. This CDR3 has 16 amino acids. CDR1 and CDR2 (germline): SSHAT, FNYEAQ (reference sequence). Filled out from reference TRBV7-7 and TRBJ1-1, the complete variable domain reads GAGVSQSPRYKVTKRGQDVTLRCDPISSHATLYWYQQALGQGPEFLTYFNYEAQPDKSGLPSDRFSAERPEGSISTLTIQRTEQRDSAMYRCASSPFPRGQYYEAFFGQGTRLTVV.

V is TRBV4-1 and J is TRBJ2-1; D gene unclear. Trimming took off 1 base at V and 6 bases at J, with 16 bases between the two ends. Germline values: CDR1 MGHRA, CDR2 YSYEKL. This CDR3 has 16 residues. In DNA form, the CDR3 reads TGCGCCAGCAGCCAAGTTGCGTACGGCCCCTTCAATGAGCAGTTCTTC. Protein: CASSQVAYGPFNEQFF.

The rearrangement links TRBV29-1 to TRBJ1-2; D is undetermined. CDR3 length equals 12 residues. CDR1 is SQVTM, CDR2 ANQGSEA, per germline. V dropped 5 bases and J dropped 6 bases, with 13 bases sitting between them. The CDR3 DNA is TGCAGCGTTTTGGGGAGGGTGAATGGCTACACCTTC. It translates to CSVLGRVNGYTF.

This clonotype was observed a single time. The chain is built from TRBV12-3 or TRBV12-4 and TRBJ1-1; 7 nucleotides agree with TRBD1. This CDR3 spans 15 amino acids. V trimming: 4 bases; J trimming: 5 bases; junction bases outside the gene matches: 10. CDR3 DNA sequence: TGTGCCAGCAGTTACCAGGGACAGAACGGTACTGAAGCTTTCTTT. The encoded protein is CASSYQGQNGTEAFF.

This CDR3 reads CASSSTNYGYTF. The CDR3 DNA is TGTGCCAGCAGTTCGACCAACTATGGCTACACCTTC. The chain uses TRBV28 and TRBJ1-2; unclear D gene. The CDR3 consists of 12 residues. Germline CDR1 is MDHEN and CDR2 is SYDVKM. The V and J ends lost 4 bases and 2 bases respectively, with 5 bases between them.

The V gene is TRBV20-1, the J gene TRBJ2-1; 11 nucleotides line up with TRBD2. This CDR3 is 15 amino acids long. Germline V gene data show CDR1 as DFQATT and CDR2 as SNEGSKA (reference sequence). V lost 3 bases to trimming and J lost 6 bases; unmatched junction nucleotides: 7. CDR3 in amino acids: CSASPGLAETNEQFF. The CDR3 DNA is TGCAGTGCTAGCCCGGGACTAGCGGAGACCAATGAGCAGTTCTTC.

V usage is TRBV9 and J usage is TRBJ1-5; D is possibly TRBD1 (5 bases). V was clipped by 0 bases and J by 0 bases, with 10 bases between them. CDR3 length: 16 amino acids. Germline CDR1 SGDLS, CDR2 YYNGEE. DNA for the CDR3: TGTGCCAGCAGCGTAGGGGCAGGGAATAGCAATCAGCCCCAGCATTTT. It specifies CASSVGAGNSNQPQHF.

V usage is TRBV3-1 and J usage is TRBJ1-2; D is undetermined. This CDR3 is built from 13 residues. CDR1 is LGHDT, CDR2 YNNKEL, per germline (reference sequence). The V end was cut by 0 bases, the J end by 8 bases, with 10 bases between. In DNA, the CDR3 is TGTGCCAGCAGCCAAGATTTTAGTAAAGGCTACACCTTC. This encodes CASSQDFSKGYTF.

The CDR3 DNA is TGTGCCAGCAGTCCCCGGGGAGGGGCACATAGCAATCAGCCCCAGCATTTT. This encodes CASSPRGGAHSNQPQHF. The V gene is TRBV27, the J gene TRBJ1-5, with D maybe TRBD1 (5 bases). Germline V gene sequence: CDR1 MNHEY, CDR2 SMNVEV (reference sequence). The ends were cut back, 5 bases at V and 0 bases at J, with 17 bases in the middle. The CDR3 covers 17 residues.

The CDR3 sequence: CASGLGAGEQFF. For the CDR3, the DNA is TGTGCTAGTGGTTTGGGGGCAGGGGAGCAGTTCTTC. The J gene is TRBJ2-1, the V gene TRBV12-5, with D tentatively TRBD1 (5 bases). In germline, CDR1 is LGHNT, CDR2 FRNRAP. The CDR3 sequence is 12 residues long. V shed 1 base and J shed 10 bases, with 8 bases lying between them.

V gene TRBV27 combines with J gene TRBJ2-7; 7 positions agree with TRBD2. Germline V CDR1 and CDR2: MNHEY, SMNVEV (reference sequence). J lost 3 bases, V lost 3 bases, and 5 bases had no gene match. The CDR3 sequence is 14 residues long. The DNA of the CDR3 is TGTGCCAGCAGTTTCCGGCGGGAGAGCTACGAGCAGTACTTC. Its protein is CASSFRRESYEQYF.

The chain uses TRBV24-1 and TRBJ2-1; D may match TRBD1 or TRBD2 (5 bases each). The V end was cut by 5 bases, the J end by 5 bases, with 24 bases between. This CDR3 comprises 18 residues. Germline loops: CDR1 KGHDR, CDR2 SFDVKD. Written as DNA, the CDR3 is TGTGCCACCAGTGCCCACCGGGGAAAAGGGGAAGGTAACAATGAGCAGTTCTTC. Residues: CATSAHRGKGEGNNEQFF.

This sequence joins TRBV4-1 and TRBJ2-3, with D unclear. The CDR3 consists of 15 residues. Trimming took 1 base from V and 3 from J, leaving 11 bases between them. CDR1 and CDR2 from the germline V gene are MGHRA and YSYEKL. CDR3 loop: CASSQGLVGTDTQYF. CDR3 bases: TGCGCCAGCAGCCAAGGATTAGTCGGGACAGATACGCAGTATTTT.

The chain links TRBV7-8 to TRBJ2-1; maybe TRBD2 (7 bases). The CDR3 has 15 amino acids. The germline CDR1 and CDR2 sequences are SGHVS and FQNEAQ. V dropped 4 bases and J dropped 3 bases, with 13 bases sitting between them. The CDR3, as DNA: TGTGCCAGCAGCTCACTAGGGGGGGGCTACAATGAGCAGTTCTTC. It translates to CASSSLGGGYNEQFF.

The chain joins TRBV29-1 to TRBJ1-2; TRBD1 aligns across 10 bases. Germline V gene data show CDR1 as SQVTM and CDR2 as ANQGSEA. The CDR3 is 14 amino acids. The CDR3 here is CSAKTGTGAGGYTF. CDR3 DNA sequence: TGCAGTGCTAAGACCGGGACAGGGGCTGGTGGCTACACCTTC.

CDR3 sequence reads: CASSPTSGRGRPYF. In DNA form, the CDR3 reads TGTGCCAGCAGCCCTACTAGCGGGAGGGGGCGACCGTACTTC. This chain joins TRBV7-8 and TRBJ2-7; TRBD2 matches 13 bases. With V trimmed by 5 bases and J by 12 bases, 10 bases remained unmatched. Germline lookup yields CDR1 SGHVS and CDR2 FQNEAQ. The CDR3 is 14 residues long.

V and J are TRBV25-1 and TRBJ1-1; D may be TRBD1 (5 bases). Germline V lookup: CDR1 MGHDK, CDR2 SYGVNS. Trimming pared 8 bases from V and 2 bases from J, leaving 15 bases between. This CDR3 comprises 14 residues. Written as DNA, the CDR3 is TGTGCCAGCGCCTCGGACAAGATCAACACTGAAGCTTTCTTT. Encoded protein: CASASDKINTEAFF.

This chain uses TRBV5-1 with TRBJ2-1; maybe TRBD1 (6 bases). Germline-derived CDR1 and CDR2 are SGHRS and YFSETQ. The CDR3 sequence is 14 residues long. Deletions cut 3 bases from V and 4 bases from J, with 11 bases between. The CDR3 nucleotides read TGCGCCAGCAGCTCGGACGGACAGTACAATGAGCAGTTCTTC. Encoded protein: CASSSDGQYNEQFF.

CDR3 nucleotide sequence: TGTGCCAGCAGCCCAGACAGGGTGAACACTGAAGCTTTCTTT. This encodes CASSPDRVNTEAFF. The rearrangement links TRBV4-2 to TRBJ1-1; 7 bases are a match to TRBD1. The length of the CDR3 is 14 residues. Germline CDR1 LGHNA, CDR2 YNFKEQ. V dropped 4 bases and J dropped 0; count of bases not matched to a gene: 2.

V gene TRBV20-1 combines with J gene TRBJ2-2; D call uncertain. This CDR3 is built from 14 residues. Trimming took off 0 bases at V and 5 bases at J, with 10 bases between the two ends. The germline V gene has CDR1 DFQATT and CDR2 SNEGSKA (reference sequence). This CDR3 is CSARDTVRTGELFF. The CDR3 bases are TGCAGTGCTAGAGATACCGTGCGTACCGGGGAGCTGTTTTTT.

This chain uses TRBV7-6 with TRBJ2-7; possible D gene TRBD2, 5 bases. V shed 4 bases and J shed 0 bases, with 10 bases lying between them. The CDR3 runs 14 residues. The germline V gene encodes CDR1 SGHVS and CDR2 FNYEAQ. DNA of the CDR3: TGTGCCAGCAGCTACGACTACAGCTCCTACGAGCAGTACTTC. Its translation is CASSYDYSSYEQYF.

The chain joins TRBV5-4 to TRBJ1-1; 7 bases match TRBD1. The CDR3 length is 17 residues. Germline V CDR1 and CDR2: SGHNT, YYREEE (reference sequence). V trimming: 4 bases; J trimming: 0 bases; junction bases outside the gene matches: 12. The CDR3 nucleotides are TGTGCCAGCAGCAAGGAACCGGGACAGATCATGAACACTGAAGCTTTCTTT. It encodes CASSKEPGQIMNTEAFF.

The chain has TRBV20-1 and TRBJ1-5, with a weak D call TRBD1 (5 bases). This CDR3 has 15 residues. Trimming took 0 bases from V and 6 from J, leaving 15 bases between them. From germline, CDR1 is DFQATT and CDR2 SNEGSKA (reference sequence). CDR3 sequence: CSARDDSGVSQPQHF. As DNA, the CDR3 is TGCAGTGCTAGAGATGACAGTGGGGTAAGTCAGCCCCAGCATTTT.

The chain combines TRBV7-8 with TRBJ2-7; 11 nucleotides match TRBD1. Germline CDR1 reads SGHVS; CDR2 reads FQNEAQ. The CDR3 has 15 amino acids. The V gene end was trimmed by 3 bases and the J gene end by 6 bases; junction bases not matched to a gene: 7. The CDR3 loop reads CASSLRGQGAFEQYF. The CDR3 DNA reads TGTGCCAGCAGCTTGCGAGGACAGGGGGCATTCGAGCAGTACTTC.

The gene calls are TRBV5-1 and TRBJ1-3; a weak D match, TRBD1 (5 bases). Germline V gives CDR1 SGHRS, CDR2 YFSETQ. This CDR3 comprises 15 residues. V dropped 6 bases and J dropped 7 bases, with 20 bases sitting between them. CDR3 sequence (DNA): TGCGCCAGCAACCGAGGAGACAGCGACGCGAACACCATATATTTT. Encoded protein: CASNRGDSDANTIYF.

This chain joins TRBV7-2 and TRBJ2-7; D is unresolved. Trimming removed 5 bases at V and 6 bases at J, with 20 bases between. The germline CDR1 and CDR2 sequences are SGHTA and FQGNSA. The CDR3 length is 15 residues. The CDR3 is CASSPGVGPWGEQYF. The CDR3 DNA reads as TGTGCCAGCAGCCCAGGCGTAGGGCCATGGGGCGAGCAGTACTTC.

This chain links TRBV2 with TRBJ1-2, with a possible D match to TRBD1 (6 bases). Trimming removed 7 bases from V and 7 bases from J, with 13 bases in between. There are 12 residues in the CDR3. CDR1 and CDR2 from the germline V gene are SNHLY and FYNNEI. The CDR3 is CASTKGGGGYTF. The CDR3 DNA is TGTGCCAGCACTAAGGGGGGCGGTGGCTACACCTTC. The full variable domain, completed using reference TRBV2 and TRBJ1-2, is EPEVTQTPSHQVTQMGQEVILRCVPISNHLYFYWYRQILGQKVEFLVSFYNNEISEKSEIFDDQFSVERPDGSNFTLKIRSTKLEDSAMYFCASTKGGGGYTFGSGTRLTVV.

V gene TRBV20-1 combines with J gene TRBJ2-2; perhaps TRBD2 as D (5 bases). Germline CDR1 DFQATT, CDR2 SNEGSKA (reference sequence). The V end lost 1 base, the J end lost 6 bases, and 6 bases lay between the germline ends. The CDR3 runs 12 residues. The CDR3 reads CSARAGAGELFF. The CDR3 DNA is TGCAGTGCTAGAGCCGGGGCCGGGGAGCTGTTTTTT.

V gene TRBV24-1 combines with J gene TRBJ1-1, with D perhaps TRBD1 (5 bases). This CDR3 has 13 amino acids. V was shortened by 5 bases and J by 2 bases, with 8 bases between the two germline ends. Germline CDR1 and CDR2: KGHDR and SFDVKD. In nucleotides, the CDR3 is TGTGCCACCAGTGGAACAGGAAACACTGAAGCTTTCTTT. Translated, it gives CATSGTGNTEAFF.

V gene TRBV28 combines with J gene TRBJ2-7; D is unclear. Trimming removed 4 bases at V and 3 bases at J, with 19 bases between. The germline V gene has CDR1 MDHEN and CDR2 SYDVKM. This CDR3 spans 16 amino acids. The DNA of the CDR3 is TGTGCCAGCAGTTCTCCAACGGTTGGGAACATCTACGAGCAGTACTTC. It is translated as CASSSPTVGNIYEQYF.

This chain uses TRBV19 with TRBJ1-5; 8 bases agree with TRBD1. With 2 bases clipped from V and 2 bases from J, the junction kept 5 bases outside the gene matches. CDR1 is LNHDA, CDR2 SQIVND, per germline (reference sequence). CDR3 length: 16 residues. CDR3 bases: TGTGCCAGTAGTATACTTGGGACAGGAGGCAATCAGCCCCAGCATTTT. The encoded protein is CASSILGTGGNQPQHF.

In its sample, this clonotype was seen once. The chain links TRBV21-1 to TRBJ1-2; no check of the table's D call, TRBD1, against the DNA was made. TRBV21-1 is deemed a pseudogene. The length of the CDR3 is 13 residues. The CDR3 DNA sequence: TGTGCCAGCAGCGCACGGGACAGGGGAGGCTACACCTTC. It encodes CASSARDRGGYTF.